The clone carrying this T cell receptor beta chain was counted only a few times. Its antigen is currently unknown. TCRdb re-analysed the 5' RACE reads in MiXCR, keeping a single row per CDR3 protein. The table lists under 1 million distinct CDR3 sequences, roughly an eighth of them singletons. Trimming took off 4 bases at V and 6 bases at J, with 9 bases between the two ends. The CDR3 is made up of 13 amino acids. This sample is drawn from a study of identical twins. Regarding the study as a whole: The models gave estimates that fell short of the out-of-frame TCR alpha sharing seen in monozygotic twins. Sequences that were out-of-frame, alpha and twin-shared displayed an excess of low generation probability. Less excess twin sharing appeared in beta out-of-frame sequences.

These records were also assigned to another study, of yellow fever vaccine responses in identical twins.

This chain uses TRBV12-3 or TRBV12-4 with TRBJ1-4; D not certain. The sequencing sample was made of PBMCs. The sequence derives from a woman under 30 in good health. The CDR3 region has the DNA TGTGCCAGCAGTTACTCGGGAGATGAAAAACTGTTTTTT. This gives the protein CASSYSGDEKLFF.